This entry is about one T cell receptor (beta chain). The antigen is undetermined. The authors built TCR beta libraries using iRepertoire HTBI primers and Arm-PCR of CDR3 regions. Original handling: The samples yielded about 60 TRBV and approximately 15 TRBJ segments. TCRdb processed the multiplex PCR reads anew with MiXCR; each CDR3 protein has one entry. TCRdb's processing, not the study's, gives the V and J calls here. The sample yields about 540,000 distinct CDR3 sequences, 13% seen once. As for time point: newly diagnosed GD, antithyroid drugs for less than 3 months. TCR sequences were obtained from RNA taken from PBMCs. The source of the sample is a study of regulatory T cells in long-lasting Graves disease. Notes on the study in general: With approximately 2,500 shared public clonotypes, persistent patients exceeded new patients, who shared about a thousand. Favored gene segments in persistent disease were TRBV28, TRBJ1-2 and TRBJ2-5.

Deletions cut 1 base from V and 9 bases from J, with 16 bases between. Germline CDR1 reads LNHDA; CDR2 reads SQIVND (reference sequence). CDR3 length: 15 residues. These data were also reused for a study on T cells in Graves' hyperthyroidism and ophthalmopathy. Turning to that study: The HTBI set primed first-round TCR CDR3 RT-PCR.

The receptor was derived from a man aged 25-40 years with Graves disease. This material consisted of peripheral blood mononuclear cells (PBMCs), taken at new diagnosis, from a patient treated with antithyroid drugs. The chain combines TRBV19 with TRBJ2-1; tentative D call: TRBD2 (5 bases). The CDR3 DNA reads as TGTGCCAGTAGTATAGGAGGACTTCCCGATAGTGAGCAGTTCTTC. It translates to CASSIGGLPDSEQFF.